This TCR beta chain was captured in a study of a mutant IDH1 vaccine in newly diagnosed glioma. General study points: In 90% to 95% of patients, immune responses induced by the vaccine occurred.

Data came from immunoSEQ multiplex PCR; TCRdb stores just in-frame clones and leaves some out. The repertoire holds tens of thousands of clones, with roughly 90% as singletons. Time point described: week 5, during vaccination. A single vaccine dose contained 300 ug of mutant IDH1 20-mer peptide, and topical imiquimod was used with it. Trimming cost V 5 bases and J 4 bases; bases outside gene matches: 15. CDR1 is SGHVS and CDR2 is FNYEAQ in the germline V gene. The CDR3 spans 17 residues. Comment on this clone: What it recognizes is unknown.

Material: PBMCs, obtained from a glioma patient whose treatment included an IDH1 peptide vaccine. This chain links TRBV7-6 with TRBJ2-7; TRBD2 matches 9 bases. The clonotype was recovered from a middle-aged man with glioma. The CDR3 protein is CASSPGPAGGNLYEQYF. CDR3 nucleotides: TGTGCCAGCAGCCCGGGGCCAGCGGGGGGAAACTTGTACGAGCAGTACTTC.